One TCR beta chain is described in this entry. The antigen is not known. PCR used 60 Vbeta primers and 13 Jbeta primers. Sequenced by immunoSEQ multiplex PCR; TCRdb stores in-frame clones only, minus some. The sample includes approximately 180,000 clones, about 80% of them seen just once. V lost 4 bases, J lost 6 bases, and 12 bases lay in between. The CDR3 length is 13 residues. The germline V gene encodes CDR1 SGHDT and CDR2 YYEEEE. The entry originates in a study of cytomegalovirus exposure and HLA in healthy donors. Study-level findings and limits: Most subjects had HLA-A and HLA-B alleles reportedly predicted accurately by TCR beta sequences. The study assumed roughly uniform donor sequencing depth for presence/absence analyses. In vitro experiments confirmed that three CMV-associated chains were specific for CMV antigens. Sequence variants that were highly shared formed a cluster that was likely a sequencing artifact.

The rearrangement uses TRBV5-6 and TRBJ2-3; D is possibly TRBD2 (6 bases). What was sequenced was PBMCs. The sequence derives from a woman aged 40 to 50 in good health and CMV-seronegative. The CDR3 region has the DNA TGTGCCAGCAGCGTGACTGGGGGGGATACGCAGTATTTT. This encodes CASSVTGGDTQYF.